The text below deals with one T cell receptor (beta chain). Its antigen is currently unknown. Although they were nominally healthy when sampled, donors likely had unrecorded immune exposures. The data belong to a study of cytomegalovirus exposure and HLA in healthy donors. Use of 60 Vbeta and 13 Jbeta primers characterized the PCR. This table comes from immunoSEQ multiplex PCR, and its TCRdb copy is limited to in-frame clones, with some not included. The sample records roughly 160,000 clones, roughly 84% being singletons. General study findings and limits: Later analysis identified a missense DCLRE1C variant that was linked to TCR beta V- and J-gene trimming.

The CDR3 consists of 12 residues. Germline V gene lookup returns CDR1 MGHDK and CDR2 SYGVNS. The receptor was derived from a boy aged 2 to 10 in good health and CMV-seronegative. The chain is built from TRBV25-1 and TRBJ2-5; D is uncertain. The J call may be in error: the DNA end matches TRBJ2-7 better. Sequencing was done on a sample of PBMCs. Here the CDR3 reads CASSENLYEQYF. CDR3 DNA: TGTGCCAGCAGTGAAAACTTATACGAGCAGTACTTC.